These T cell receptor beta chains were read from a single sample in a study of cytomegalovirus exposure and HLA in healthy donors. The data were produced by immunoSEQ multiplex PCR, yet TCRdb's version contains in-frame clones alone and is incomplete. Here the sample spans tens of thousands of clones, around 80% being singletons. Specimen: PBMCs. The receptors here all came from a man aged 50 to 59 in good health and CMV-seropositive. Each CDR3 is given with its conserved first and last residue. D genes are given only for firm matches. Some rows have no size entry. The others give once, few or many, or a class for an expanded clone.

v_gene,j_gene,abundance,d_gene,CDR3aa,CDR3nt
TRBV7-2,TRBJ1-5,.,.,CASSLLVDQPQHF,TGTGCCAGCAGCTTACTCGTCGATCAGCCCCAGCATTTT
TRBV4-2,TRBJ2-1,.,.,CASSQDAGASSYNEQFF,TGTGCCAGCAGCCAAGATGCTGGGGCTAGCTCCTACAATGAGCAGTTCTTC
TRBV19,TRBJ2-7,.,TRBD2,CASKSAGTSVYEQYF,TGTGCCAGTAAAAGCGCCGGGACTAGCGTGTACGAGCAGTACTTC
TRBV5-1,TRBJ2-3,.,.,CASSLGEPDTQYF,TGCGCCAGCAGCTTGGGGGAGCCAGATACGCAGTATTTT
TRBV5-1,TRBJ2-3,.,TRBD1,CASSLNGQGELDTQYF,TGCGCCAGCAGCTTGAACGGTCAGGGGGAATTGGATACGCAGTATTTT
TRBV4-1,TRBJ2-1,.,.,CASSQDTPSYNEQFF,TGCGCCAGCAGCCAAGATACTCCCTCCTACAATGAGCAGTTCTTC
TRBV19,TRBJ2-3,.,TRBD2,CASGTSANLRGSTDTQYF,TGTGCCAGTGGGACTAGCGCCAATTTACGGGGCAGCACAGATACGCAGTATTTT
TRBV5-1,TRBJ2-7,.,TRBD1,CASSLRTGAYEQYF,TGCGCCAGCAGCTTGAGAACAGGGGCCTACGAGCAGTACTTC
TRBV27,TRBJ2-2,.,TRBD2,CASSLWGGAGELFF,TGTGCCAGCAGTTTATGGGGGGGGGCCGGGGAGCTGTTTTTT
TRBV5-1,TRBJ2-7,.,TRBD2,CASSLAASGALSYEQYF,TGCGCCAGCAGCTTGGCCGCTAGCGGGGCTTTATCCTACGAGCAGTACTTC
TRBV9,TRBJ2-7,.,TRBD1,CASSVFWGQDSSEQYF,TGTGCCAGCAGCGTGTTCTGGGGACAGGATTCGAGTGAGCAGTACTTC
TRBV15,TRBJ1-1,.,.,CATSRAWSGPNTEAFF,TGTGCCACCAGCAGAGCGTGGTCAGGCCCGAACACTGAAGCTTTCTTT
TRBV10-3,TRBJ2-5,.,TRBD1,CAISRTGGRETQYF,TGTGCCATCAGTCGTACAGGGGGTCGGGAGACCCAGTACTTC
TRBV9,TRBJ1-2,.,TRBD1,CASSGTGGIGYTF,TGTGCCAGCAGCGGGACAGGGGGCATTGGCTACACCTTC
TRBV10-3,TRBJ2-1,.,.,CAISESHRLATDNEQFF,TGTGCCATCAGTGAGTCGCATCGGCTAGCGACCGACAATGAGCAGTTCTTC
TRBV6-5,TRBJ1-2,.,TRBD1,CASRRTGQGGLGYTF,TGTGCCAGCAGAAGAACGGGACAGGGCGGACTAGGCTACACCTTC
TRBV27,TRBJ2-7,.,TRBD2,CASSLFSSGSSEQYF,TGTGCCAGCAGTTTATTCTCTAGCGGGAGTTCCGAGCAGTACTTC
TRBV11-3,TRBJ2-7,few,TRBD2,CASSKPGLAGPQQYF,TGTGCCAGCAGCAAACCGGGACTAGCGGGACCCCAGCAGTACTTC
TRBV7-2,TRBJ1-6,few,.,CASSKGQPYNSPLHF,TGTGCCAGCAGCAAAGGACAGCCCTATAATTCACCCCTCCACTTT
TRBV5-4,TRBJ2-3,.,TRBD2,CASSFSGTRTDTQYF,TGTGCCAGCAGCTTTAGCGGGACACGCACAGATACGCAGTATTTT
TRBV7-3,TRBJ2-1,.,TRBD2,CASSSGTSGGYNEQFF,TGTGCCAGCAGCTCAGGGACTAGCGGGGGTTACAATGAGCAGTTCTTC
TRBV18,TRBJ1-4,.,TRBD1,CASSGTGYEKLFF,TGTGCCAGCTCCGGGACAGGGTATGAAAAACTGTTTTTT
TRBV29-1,TRBJ2-7,.,.,CSVEITGEQYF,TGCAGCGTTGAGATTACGGGCGAGCAGTACTTC
TRBV6-4,TRBJ2-1,.,TRBD2,CASSDDGTSGYNEQFF,TGTGCCAGCAGTGACGACGGGACTAGCGGTTACAATGAGCAGTTCTTC
TRBV2,TRBJ2-6,.,.,CAINGGQISGANGLTF,TGTGCCATCAATGGCGGACAAATCTCTGGGGCCAACGGCCTGACTTTC
TRBV5-6,TRBJ2-4,.,.,CASSSGGWTGTNSQYF,TGTGCCAGCAGCTCGGGAGGTTGGACAGGGACGAACAGTCAGTACTTC
TRBV14,TRBJ1-3,.,.,CASSRQASGNTIYF,TGTGCCAGCAGCCGACAAGCCTCTGGAAACACCATATATTTT
TRBV6-5,TRBJ1-4,.,TRBD1,CASSDSRGEKLFF,TGTGCCAGCAGTGATAGCAGGGGGGAAAAACTGTTTTTT
TRBV28,TRBJ2-7,.,TRBD2,CASTRAGVLLEQYF,TGTGCCAGCACGCGAGCGGGAGTGCTTCTCGAGCAGTACTTC
TRBV27,TRBJ2-3,.,.,CASKGLLDSTDTQYF,TGTGCCAGCAAGGGACTCCTCGACAGCACAGATACGCAGTATTTT
TRBV6-5,TRBJ1-1,.,TRBD1,CASRFRTGEAFF,TGTGCCAGCAGATTTCGGACAGGTGAAGCTTTCTTT
TRBV2,TRBJ1-4,.,.,CASTVGGTNEKLFF,TGTGCCAGCACTGTGGGGGGAACTAATGAAAAACTGTTTTTT
TRBV15,TRBJ1-2,.,.,CATSTHTGMGGYTF,TGTGCCACCAGCACACATACAGGGATGGGAGGCTACACCTTC
TRBV19,TRBJ1-5,.,.,CASRITAFEQPQHF,TGTGCCAGTAGAATTACAGCATTTGAGCAGCCCCAGCATTTT
TRBV19,TRBJ1-1,.,TRBD1,CASSLRGRIEAFF,TGTGCCAGTAGTCTCAGGGGGCGGATTGAAGCTTTCTTT
TRBV25-1,TRBJ2-3,.,TRBD2,CASSGLAGIDTQYF,TGTGCCAGCAGCGGACTAGCGGGAATTGATACGCAGTATTTT
TRBV7-2,TRBJ2-5,.,TRBD2,CASSWGLAGPETQYF,TGTGCCAGCAGCTGGGGACTAGCGGGACCGGAGACCCAGTACTTC
TRBV27,TRBJ2-3,.,TRBD1,CASTLLGTDTSTDTQYF,TGTGCCAGCACCCTTCTTGGGACAGATACTAGCACAGATACGCAGTATTTT
TRBV19,TRBJ2-1,.,.,CASTGVSSYNEQFF,TGTGCCAGTACAGGGGTTAGCTCCTACAATGAGCAGTTCTTC
TRBV2,TRBJ2-1,.,.,CASSPRTGEGEQFF,TGTGCCAGCAGTCCTCGGACCGGGGAAGGGGAGCAGTTCTTC
TRBV2,TRBJ2-3,.,TRBD1,CASSGGQVSADTQYF,TGTGCCAGCAGCGGCGGACAGGTCTCAGCAGATACGCAGTATTTT
TRBV7-9,TRBJ1-2,.,TRBD1,CASSFTPLGQGATPYGYTF,TGTGCCAGCAGCTTTACCCCCCTTGGACAGGGGGCTACCCCCTATGGCTACACCTTC
TRBV5-3,TRBJ2-3,few,TRBD2,CARSPGLAGKSDTQYF,TGTGCCAGAAGCCCGGGACTAGCGGGAAAGTCAGATACGCAGTATTTT
TRBV5-1,TRBJ1-2,.,.,CASSEGGNYGYTF,TGCGCCAGCAGCGAGGGGGGGAACTATGGCTACACCTTC
TRBV27,TRBJ1-6,.,.,CASSLRGSPLHF,TGTGCCAGCAGTTTAAGGGGTTCACCCCTCCACTTT
TRBV18,TRBJ1-1,.,.,CASSPGGVLNTEAFF,TGTGCCAGCTCACCAGGAGGGGTCCTGAACACTGAAGCTTTCTTT
TRBV21-1,TRBJ2-7,.,.,CASSKVLGTGLCEQYF,TGTGCCAGCAGCAAAGTTTTGGGGACAGGGCTCTGCGAGCAGTACTTC
TRBV18,TRBJ2-7,.,TRBD1,CASSPGFGTDDYEQYF,TGTGCCAGCTCACCAGGGTTCGGGACAGATGACTACGAGCAGTACTTC
TRBV30,TRBJ2-3,.,TRBD2,CAWSNPSWTSGTDTQYF,TGTGCCTGGAGTAACCCCTCTTGGACTAGCGGCACAGATACGCAGTATTTT
TRBV11-2,TRBJ1-5,.,.,CASSSDRETYSNQPQHF,TGTGCCAGCAGCTCGGACAGAGAAACCTATAGCAATCAGCCCCAGCATTTT